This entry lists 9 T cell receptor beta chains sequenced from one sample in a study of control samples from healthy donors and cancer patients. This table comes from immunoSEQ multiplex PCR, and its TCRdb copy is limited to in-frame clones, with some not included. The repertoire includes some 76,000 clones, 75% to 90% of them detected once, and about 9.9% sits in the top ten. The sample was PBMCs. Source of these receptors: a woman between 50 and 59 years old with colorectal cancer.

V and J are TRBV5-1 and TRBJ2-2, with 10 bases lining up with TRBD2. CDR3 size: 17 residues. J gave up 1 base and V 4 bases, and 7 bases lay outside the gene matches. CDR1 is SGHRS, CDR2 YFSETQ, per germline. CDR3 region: CASSPGRTSGNTGELFF. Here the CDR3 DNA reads TGCGCCAGCAGCCCGGGAAGGACTAGCGGGAACACCGGGGAGCTGTTTTTT.

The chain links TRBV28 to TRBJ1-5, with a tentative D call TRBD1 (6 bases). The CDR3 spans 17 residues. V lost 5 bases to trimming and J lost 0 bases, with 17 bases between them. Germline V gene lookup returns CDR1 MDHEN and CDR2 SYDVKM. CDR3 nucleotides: TGTGCCAGCAGTCCCTCCCCGGGGGCGCCTAGCAATCAGCCCCAGCATTTT. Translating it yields CASSPSPGAPSNQPQHF. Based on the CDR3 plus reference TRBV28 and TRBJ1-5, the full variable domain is DVKVTQSSRYLVKRTGEKVFLECVQDMDHENMFWYRQDPGLGLRLIYFSYDVKMKEKGDIPEGYSVSREKKERFSLILESASTNQTSMYLCASSPSPGAPSNQPQHFGDGTRLSIL.

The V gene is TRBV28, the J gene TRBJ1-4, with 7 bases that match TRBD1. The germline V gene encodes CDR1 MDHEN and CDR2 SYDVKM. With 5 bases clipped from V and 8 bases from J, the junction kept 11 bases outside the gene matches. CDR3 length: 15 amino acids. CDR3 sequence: CASSPIQGRSEKLFF. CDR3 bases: TGTGCCAGCAGTCCAATACAGGGGCGAAGCGAAAAACTGTTTTTT.

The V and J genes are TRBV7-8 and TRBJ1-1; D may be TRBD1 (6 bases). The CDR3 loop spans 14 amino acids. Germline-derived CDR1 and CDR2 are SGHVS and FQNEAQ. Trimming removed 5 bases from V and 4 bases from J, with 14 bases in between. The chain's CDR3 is CASSEQGASTEAFF. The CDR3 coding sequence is TGTGCCAGCAGCGAACAGGGTGCGAGCACTGAAGCTTTCTTT.

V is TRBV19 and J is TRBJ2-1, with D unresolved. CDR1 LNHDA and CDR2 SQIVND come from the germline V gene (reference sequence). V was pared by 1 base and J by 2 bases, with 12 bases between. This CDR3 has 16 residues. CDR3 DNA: TGTGCCAGTAGTATAGGCAGGTCGATGACCTACAATGAGCAGTTCTTC. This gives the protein CASSIGRSMTYNEQFF.

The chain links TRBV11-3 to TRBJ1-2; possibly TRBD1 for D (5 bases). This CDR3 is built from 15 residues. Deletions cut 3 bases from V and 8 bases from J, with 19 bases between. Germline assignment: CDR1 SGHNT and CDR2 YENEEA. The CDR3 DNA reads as TGTGCCAGCAGCTTCCGACAGATCTCTCGGGGAGGCTACACCTTC. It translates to CASSFRQISRGGYTF.

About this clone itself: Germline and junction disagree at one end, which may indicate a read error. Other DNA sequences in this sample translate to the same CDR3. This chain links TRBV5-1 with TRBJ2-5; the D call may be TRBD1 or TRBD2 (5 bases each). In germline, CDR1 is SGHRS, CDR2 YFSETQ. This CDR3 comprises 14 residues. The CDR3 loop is CASSLAPGSGAQYF. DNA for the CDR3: TGCGCCAGCAGTTTGGCCCCAGGGTCCGGGGCCCAGTACTTC. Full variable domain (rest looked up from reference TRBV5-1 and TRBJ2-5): KAGVTQTPRYLIKTRGQQVTLSCSPISGHRSVSWYQQTPGQGLQFLFEYFSETQRNKGNFPGRFSGRQFSNSRSEMNVSTLELGDSALYLCASSLAPGSGAQYFGPGTRLLVL.

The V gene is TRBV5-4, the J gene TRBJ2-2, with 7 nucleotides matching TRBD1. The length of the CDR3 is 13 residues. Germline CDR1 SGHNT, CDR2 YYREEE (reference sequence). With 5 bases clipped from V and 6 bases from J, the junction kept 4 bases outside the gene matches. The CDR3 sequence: CASRDRAAGELFF. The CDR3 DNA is TGTGCCAGCAGAGACAGGGCCGCCGGGGAGCTGTTTTTT.

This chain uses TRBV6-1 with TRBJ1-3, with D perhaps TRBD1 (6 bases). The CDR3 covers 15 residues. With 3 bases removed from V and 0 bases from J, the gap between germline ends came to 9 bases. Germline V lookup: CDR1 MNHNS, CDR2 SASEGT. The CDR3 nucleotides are TGTGCCAGCAGTGAGACAGGCCTCTCTGGAAACACCATATATTTT. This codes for CASSETGLSGNTIYF.